The 5 T cell receptor beta chains presented below share a single source sample, sequenced in a study of cytomegalovirus exposure and HLA in healthy donors. The PCR was carried out with 60 Vbeta primers and 13 Jbeta primers. Clones were read by immunoSEQ multiplex PCR, and TCRdb kept only the in-frame ones, dropping some. This repertoire shows more than 95,000 clones, roughly three quarters found once; its top ten account for approximately 4.3%. Sequencing was performed on PBMCs. Receptors originate from a man aged 50-59 years in good health and CMV-seropositive.

The gene calls are TRBV16 and TRBJ1-4; D gene uncertain. The CDR3 has 14 amino acids. CDR1 and CDR2 from the germline V gene are KGHSY and FQNENV. Trimming pared 4 bases from V and 5 bases from J, leaving 11 bases between. This CDR3 is CASSLSQVNEKLFF. For the CDR3, the DNA is TGTGCCAGCAGCCTCAGCCAGGTCAATGAAAAACTGTTTTTT. The complete variable domain, with remaining parts taken from reference TRBV16 and TRBJ1-4, reads GEEVAQTPKHLVRGEGQKAKLYCAPIKGHSYVFWYQQVLKNEFKFLISFQNENVFDETGMPKERFSAKCLPNSPCSLEIQATKLEDSAVYFCASSLSQVNEKLFFGSGTQLSVL.

The chain uses TRBV19 and TRBJ1-2; D may be TRBD1 (5 bases). Deletions cut 1 base from V and 5 bases from J, with 11 bases between. The CDR3 is 14 residues long. CDR1 is LNHDA, CDR2 SQIVND, per germline (reference sequence). This chain's CDR3 is CASSIGPTEYGYTF. In nucleotides, the CDR3 is TGTGCCAGTAGTATAGGGCCGACAGAGTATGGCTACACCTTC.

The chain couples TRBV28 to TRBJ1-1; no definite D call. The CDR3 totals 13 residues. Germline V gene lookup returns CDR1 MDHEN and CDR2 SYDVKM. Trimming took 6 bases from V and 7 from J, leaving 15 bases between them. CDR3 protein: CASSPPRGDEAFF. The CDR3 bases are TGTGCCAGCAGCCCCCCTCGGGGTGATGAAGCTTTCTTT.

The chain combines TRBV28 with TRBJ2-2; perhaps TRBD1 as D (6 bases). CDR3 length: 14 residues. V lost 5 bases, J lost 4 bases, and 11 bases lay in between. CDR1 and CDR2 from the germline V gene are MDHEN and SYDVKM. CDR3 region: CASSPGDSTGELFF. The CDR3 region has the DNA TGTGCCAGCAGTCCAGGGGATTCCACCGGGGAGCTGTTTTTT.

V and J are TRBV2 and TRBJ2-2; 7 nucleotides match TRBD1. V shed 6 bases and J 6 bases; nucleotides not matched to a gene: 4. The CDR3 extends over 13 amino acids. The V gene's germline CDR1 is SNHLY and CDR2 FYNNEI. CDR3 nucleotide sequence: TGTGCCAGCAGCACCACAGGGGCCGGGGAGCTGTTTTTT. Translation gives CASSTTGAGELFF. Variable domain in full (rest from reference TRBV2 and TRBJ2-2): EPEVTQTPSHQVTQMGQEVILRCVPISNHLYFYWYRQILGQKVEFLVSFYNNEISEKSEIFDDQFSVERPDGSNFTLKIRSTKLEDSAMYFCASSTTGAGELFFGEGSRLTVL.